This record concerns one T cell receptor beta chain sequence. This clonotype was seen many times. It lacks a known antigen. One base away there is no much larger clone; base qualities are not given. The sample is drawn from a study of blood T cells in healthy people across ages (dated by TCRdb to about 2015). Context from the whole study: In model experiments, roughly one uniquely barcoded TCR beta cDNA molecule per two T cells was captured by template switching. To avoid experimental bias, donors of different ages were spread randomly across the sequencing lanes. For two donors (one aged 18 to 30 and one aged 80 or older), the study analyzed two additional independent replicas of 1 million unique cDNA reads from the same blood draw. Using deep sequencing normalized with unique cDNA molecular identifiers, the study measured how TCR beta repertoire diversity changes with age. Four age groups were formed from the donors: young (average about 15 years), middle-aged (approximately 40), aged (62) and long-lived (about 80).

Preparation of the library involved 5' RACE. TCRdb names Illumina HiSeq 2500 as the instrument used. A second roughly 7 to 11 cycle PCR used a sample-barcoded 5' primer and a J-beta primer mix. Each TCR beta cDNA molecule received a unique molecular identifier from a template-switch 5' adaptor carrying 12 random nucleotides. Each sample yielded at least 2.5 million CDR3-containing paired-end reads. All of the RNA was converted into first-strand cDNA using the Mint cDNA synthesis kit, with a TRBC-specific oligonucleotide serving as the primer. After uracil-DNA glycosylase treatment, a first 18-cycle PCR used universal primers M1SS and BC2_uni_R on all cDNA. The published analysis was carried out like this. For normalization, 1 million high-quality reads, each with a distinct molecular identifier, were randomly selected from each sample. Reads sharing molecular identifiers were discarded rather than binned into consensus sequences. MiTCR, set to a Q25 quality threshold and the strictest error-elimination algorithm, was used for CDR3 identification, clonotype clustering and error correction. A nonparametric unseen species model with Euler transformation was used to estimate a lower bound on total TCR beta diversity. TCRdb applied fastp at Q25 and MiXCR to the public reads, then kept only in-frame beta chains. Under each unique CDR3 protein, matching rows form one entry showing the most common genes and DNA. TCRdb's processing, not the authors', yielded these V and J calls. This sample lists around 870,000 distinct CDR3 sequences; less than 35% were detected once. Of the sample, 15% to 20% is held by the ten largest clones.

Systemically healthy Caucasian individuals from Russia, 35 to 40 in total and aged about 6 to 100 years, were included as donors. Ten milliliters of peripheral blood were drawn from each donor into EDTA-treated Vacutainer tubes. PBMCs were isolated by Ficoll-Paque density-gradient centrifugation, with at least 7 million obtained per sample. Total RNA, at least 5.5 micrograms per sample, was extracted from PBMCs with Trizol reagent. Naive CD45RAhigh/CD27high T cell percentages were measured by flow cytometry on a PBMC aliquot from every donor. General findings and caveats noted by the study authors: Observed TCR beta diversity correlated strongly with the percentage of naive T cells measured by flow cytometry. Observed TCR beta diversity per million T cells fell roughly linearly with age, and a significant reduction was already apparent by age around 40. Compared with the aged group, more naive CD4+ T cells, fewer expanded clones and increased TCR diversity were shown by the long-lived group, suggesting age selection. Because the CMV infection status of the donors was unknown, age-related changes in expanded clonotypes may potentially have been confounded. Conclusive comparison of naive and antigen-experienced compartments was prevented by the profiling of bulk unsorted PBMCs. Estimates of total diversity based on one million sequenced T cells were regarded as lower bounds and as underestimates.

This receptor was taken from a woman older than 75 in good health. The specimen was blood.

The CDR3 here reads CASSNMGYGYTF. The nucleotide sequence reads TGTGCCAGCAGCAATATGGGCTATGGCTACACCTTC. The chain employs TRBV6-2 or TRBV6-3 and TRBJ1-2, with the D gene too uncertain to name. According to the germline V gene, CDR1 reads MNHEY and CDR2 reads SVGEGT. Inclusive of the bounding cysteine and phenylalanine, the CDR3 is 12 residues long. The DNA shown is the 36-base CDR3, in frame from base 1. V gives up 6 bases and J gives up 4 bases, and the segment between their germline ends measures 9 bases.